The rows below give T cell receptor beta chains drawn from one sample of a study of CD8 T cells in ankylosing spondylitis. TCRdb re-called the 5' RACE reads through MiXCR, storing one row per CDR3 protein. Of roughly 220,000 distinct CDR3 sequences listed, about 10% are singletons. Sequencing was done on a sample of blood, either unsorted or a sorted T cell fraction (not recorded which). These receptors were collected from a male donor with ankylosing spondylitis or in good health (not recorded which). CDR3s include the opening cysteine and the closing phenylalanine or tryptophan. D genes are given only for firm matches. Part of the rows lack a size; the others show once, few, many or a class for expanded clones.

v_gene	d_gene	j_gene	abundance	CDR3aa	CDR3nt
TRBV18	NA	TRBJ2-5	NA	CASSPPGRQETQYF	TGTGCCAGCTCACCTCCGGGACGGCAAGAGACCCAGTACTTC
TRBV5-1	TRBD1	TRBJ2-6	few	CASSQGASSSGANVLTF	TGCGCCAGCAGTCAGGGGGCTAGCAGCTCTGGGGCCAACGTCCTGACTTTC
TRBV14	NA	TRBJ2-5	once	CASSPLGQETQYF	TGTGCCAGCAGCCCCTTGGGGCAGGAGACCCAGTACTTC
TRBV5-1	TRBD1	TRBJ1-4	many	CASSLEPGQGGEKLFF	TGCGCCAGCAGCTTGGAGCCGGGACAGGGAGGTGAAAAACTGTTTTTT
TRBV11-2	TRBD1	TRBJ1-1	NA	CASSPPGTGVAFF	TGTGCCAGCAGCCCACCCGGGACAGGGGTTGCTTTCTTT
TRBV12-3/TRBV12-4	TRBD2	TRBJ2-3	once	CASSWSGGIDTQYF	TGTGCCAGCAGTTGGAGCGGGGGGATAGATACGCAGTATTTT
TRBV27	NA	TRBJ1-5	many	CASSLRGTLSNQPQHF	TGTGCCAGCAGTTTAAGAGGGACATTAAGCAATCAGCCCCAGCATTTT
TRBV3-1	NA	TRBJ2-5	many	CASEPDYQETQYF	TGTGCCAGCGAACCGGACTACCAAGAGACCCAGTACTTC
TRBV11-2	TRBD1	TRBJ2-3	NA	CASSLTYHSGGADTQYF	TGTGCCAGCAGCTTAACTTACCATTCAGGGGGCGCAGATACGCAGTATTTT
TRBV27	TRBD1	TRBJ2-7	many	CASRGTGRKGEQYF	TGTGCCAGCAGAGGGACAGGGAGGAAAGGCGAGCAGTACTTC
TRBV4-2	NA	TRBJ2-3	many	CASSQDGGLSGSTDTQYF	TGTGCCAGCAGCCAAGATGGAGGGCTTAGCGGATCCACAGATACGCAGTATTTT
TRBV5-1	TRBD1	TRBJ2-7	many	CASSSGQGAYEQYF	TGCGCCAGCAGCTCGGGACAGGGAGCCTACGAGCAGTACTTC
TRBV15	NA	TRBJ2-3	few	CATSRDLAAGSPDTQYF	TGTGCCACCAGCAGAGATCTGGCAGCGGGTTCCCCAGATACGCAGTATTTT
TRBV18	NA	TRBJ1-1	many	CASSPGEGTEAFF	TGTGCCAGCTCACCCGGGGAGGGGACTGAAGCTTTCTTT
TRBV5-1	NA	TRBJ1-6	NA	CASSSSGQERNSPLHF	TGCGCCAGCAGCTCCTCGGGGCAGGAGCGGAATTCACCCCTCCACTTT
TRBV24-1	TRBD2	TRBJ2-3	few	CATSGALAAQLDTQYF	TGTGCCACCAGTGGGGCACTAGCGGCCCAGTTGGATACGCAGTATTTT
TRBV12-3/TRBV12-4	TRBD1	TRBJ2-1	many	CASKRQGELNEQFF	TGTGCCAGCAAAAGACAGGGGGAATTGAATGAGCAGTTCTTC
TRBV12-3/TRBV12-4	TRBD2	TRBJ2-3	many	CASSRGLAITPDTQYF	TGTGCCAGCAGCCGAGGACTAGCCATCACCCCAGATACGCAGTATTTT
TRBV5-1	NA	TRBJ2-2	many	CASSLDNGNTGELFF	TGCGCCAGCAGCTTGGATAACGGAAACACCGGGGAGCTGTTTTTT
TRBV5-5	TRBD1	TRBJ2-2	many	CASSLAGTVNTGELFF	TGTGCCAGCAGCTTGGCCGGGACAGTGAACACCGGGGAGCTGTTTTTT
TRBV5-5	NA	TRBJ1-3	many	CASSPGPTGNTIYF	TGTGCCAGCAGCCCGGGACCAACGGGAAACACCATATATTTT
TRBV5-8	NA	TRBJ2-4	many	CASSPGRLAKNIQYF	TGTGCCAGCAGCCCCGGACGGTTAGCCAAAAACATTCAGTACTTC
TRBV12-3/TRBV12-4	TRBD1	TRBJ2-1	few	CASRRDRATNEQFF	TGTGCCAGCAGGAGAGACAGGGCAACCAATGAGCAGTTCTTC
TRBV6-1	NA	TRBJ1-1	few	CASSEARQVNRAFF	TGTGCCAGCAGTGAAGCGCGGCAAGTAAACAGAGCTTTCTTT
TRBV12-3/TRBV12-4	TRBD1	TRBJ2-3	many	CASSLGQGNSDTQYF	TGTGCCAGCAGTCTCGGACAGGGGAACTCAGATACGCAGTATTTT
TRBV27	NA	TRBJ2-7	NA	CASSQFTGRSSYEQYF	TGTGCCAGCAGCCAATTTACAGGGCGGAGCTCCTACGAGCAGTACTTC
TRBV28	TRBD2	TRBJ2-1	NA	CASSSITSGGASWAKTYNEQFF	TGTGCCAGCAGCTCTATTACTAGCGGGGGGGCCTCATGGGCCAAAACCTACAATGAGCAGTTCTTC
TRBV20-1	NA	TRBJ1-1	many	CSASGARKILNTEAFF	TGCAGTGCTAGCGGGGCCAGAAAGATCCTGAACACTGAAGCTTTCTTT
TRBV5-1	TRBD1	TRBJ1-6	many	CASSLGTVPNSPLHF	TGCGCCAGCAGCCTCGGGACAGTCCCTAATTCACCCCTCCACTTT
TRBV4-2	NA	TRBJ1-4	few	CASSPGTYEKLFF	TGTGCCAGCAGCCCGGGGACGTATGAAAAACTGTTTTTT
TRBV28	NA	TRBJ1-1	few	CASSLIQMNTEAFF	TGTGCCAGCAGTTTGATTCAGATGAACACTGAAGCTTTCTTT
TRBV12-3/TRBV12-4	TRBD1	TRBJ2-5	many	CASSTPGQGVLAQYF	TGTGCCAGCAGCACACCCGGACAGGGGGTCTTAGCCCAGTACTTC
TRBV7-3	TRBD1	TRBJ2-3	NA	CASSSNRGQGPDTQYF	TGTGCCAGCAGCTCTAACAGGGGACAGGGCCCAGATACGCAGTATTTT
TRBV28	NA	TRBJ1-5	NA	CASSLFGGTNQPQHF	TGTGCCAGCAGTTTATTCGGGGGAACCAATCAGCCCCAGCATTTT
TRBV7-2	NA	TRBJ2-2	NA	CASSNQATGSPGELFF	TGTGCCAGCAGTAATCAAGCGACAGGCTCCCCCGGGGAGCTGTTTTTT
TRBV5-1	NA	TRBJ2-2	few	CASSLIVGGAGTGELFF	TGCGCCAGCAGCCTGATCGTAGGGGGGGCTGGCACCGGGGAGCTGTTTTTT
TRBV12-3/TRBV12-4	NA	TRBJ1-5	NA	CASSAREGVAGNQPQHF	TGTGCCAGCAGTGCCCGCGAGGGGGTAGCGGGCAATCAGCCCCAGCATTTT
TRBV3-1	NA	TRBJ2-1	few	CASSHGPYNEQFF	TGTGCCAGCAGCCATGGACCCTACAATGAGCAGTTCTTC
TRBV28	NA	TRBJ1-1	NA	CASSNTGLNTEAFF	TGTGCCAGCAGTAATACAGGTCTGAACACTGAAGCTTTCTTT
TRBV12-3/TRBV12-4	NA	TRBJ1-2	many	CASSFSYGYTF	TGTGCCAGCAGTTTTAGCTATGGCTACACCTTC
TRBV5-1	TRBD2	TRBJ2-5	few	CASSLITSGGRETQYF	TGCGCCAGCAGCTTGATCACTAGCGGGGGAAGAGAGACCCAGTACTTC
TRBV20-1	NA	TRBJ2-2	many	CSARDPGAGELFF	TGCAGTGCTAGAGATCCCGGGGCTGGGGAGCTGTTTTTT
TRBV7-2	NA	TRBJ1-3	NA	CASSPQGTASSGNTIYF	TGTGCCAGCAGCCCGCAGGGGACGGCTTCCTCTGGAAACACCATATATTTT
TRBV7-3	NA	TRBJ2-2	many	CASSLMGGSNTGELFF	TGTGCCAGCAGCTTAATGGGCGGGTCGAACACCGGGGAGCTGTTTTTT
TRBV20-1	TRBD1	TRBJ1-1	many	CSAIQGAGGTEAFF	TGCAGTGCCATACAGGGGGCAGGAGGCACTGAAGCTTTCTTT
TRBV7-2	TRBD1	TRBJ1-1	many	CASSARQGWTEAFF	TGTGCCAGCAGCGCTCGACAGGGGTGGACTGAAGCTTTCTTT
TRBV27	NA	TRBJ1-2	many	CASSPGQTGGYTF	TGTGCCAGCAGTCCAGGACAGACCGGTGGCTACACCTTC
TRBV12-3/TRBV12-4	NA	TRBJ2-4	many	CASSLPGLQYF	TGTGCCAGCAGTTTGCCGGGGCTTCAGTACTTC
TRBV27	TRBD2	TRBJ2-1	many	CASSLSGGPNYNEQFF	TGTGCCAGCAGTTTAAGCGGGGGCCCTAACTACAATGAGCAGTTCTTC
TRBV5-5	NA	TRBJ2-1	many	CASSYDGSSANEQFF	TGTGCCAGCAGCTACGACGGGAGCTCAGCCAATGAGCAGTTCTTC
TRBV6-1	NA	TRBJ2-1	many	CASSPPGQFSYNEQFF	TGTGCCAGCAGCCCCCCGGGACAATTCTCCTACAATGAGCAGTTCTTC
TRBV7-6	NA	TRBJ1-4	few	CASSLDSPRSNEKLFF	TGTGCCAGCAGCTTAGATAGCCCGCGGAGTAATGAAAAACTGTTTTTT
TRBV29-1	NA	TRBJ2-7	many	CSVEDPREVSGSYEQYF	TGCAGCGTTGAAGATCCCAGGGAAGTAAGCGGTTCCTACGAGCAGTACTTC
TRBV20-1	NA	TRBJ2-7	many	CSAREGAEYF	TGCAGTGCTAGAGAGGGGGCCGAGTACTTC
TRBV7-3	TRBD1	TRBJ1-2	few	CASSQDRDDGYTF	TGTGCCAGCAGCCAGGACAGGGATGATGGCTACACCTTC
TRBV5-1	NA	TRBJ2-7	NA	CASSSEGDSYEQYF	TGCGCCAGCAGCTCGGAGGGGGACTCCTACGAGCAGTACTTC
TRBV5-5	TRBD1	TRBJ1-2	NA	CASSAETGALWGNYGYTF	TGTGCCAGCAGCGCTGAGACAGGGGCCTTATGGGGAAACTATGGCTACACCTTC